The 20 T cell receptor beta chains listed next were all sequenced from one sample in a study of sequential checkpoint blockade in melanoma (dated by TCRdb to between 2019 and 2020). The library was prepared using the immunoSEQ multiplex PCR assay. TCRdb provides this immuneACCESS table in a form limited to in-frame rearrangements. Some clones are lacking; in checked studies, under half of them reflect an unresolved V gene, and why the rest are absent is not known. The sample has tens of thousands of clones on record, over 80% of them singletons. The ten largest clones represent 17% of the sample. The treatment or condition label of this sample denotes: randomized to nivolumab then ipilimumab (arm A) or the reverse (arm B). The input for sequencing was CD8+ T cells sorted from blood (inferred from file names), taken from a patient given nivolumab and ipilimumab in sequence. Every receptor here comes from a human donor with melanoma.

This chain links TRBV28 with TRBJ2-1; D gene uncertain. The CDR3 covers 11 residues. Germline V gives CDR1 MDHEN, CDR2 SYDVKM. V was cut by 3 bases and J by 8 bases, with 5 bases left in between. Here the CDR3 reads CASSFTDEQFF. The DNA of the CDR3 is TGTGCCAGCAGTTTCACGGATGAGCAGTTCTTC.

This clone was recorded only once. The rearrangement uses TRBV7-6 and TRBJ2-3; 10 positions agree with TRBD2. The germline CDR1 and CDR2 sequences are SGHVS and FNYEAQ. The CDR3 sequence is 17 residues long. V was clipped by 4 bases and J by 3 bases; unmatched bases: 10. CDR3 sequence reads: CASSSDPSGRGTDTQYF. The CDR3 bases are TGTGCCAGCAGCTCCGACCCTAGCGGGAGAGGGACAGATACGCAGTATTTT.

The chain has TRBV7-9 and TRBJ2-7; 12 nucleotides line up with TRBD2. Germline V gene sequence: CDR1 SEHNR, CDR2 FQNEAQ (reference sequence). This CDR3 region has 14 residues. Trimming at V came to 10 bases and at J to 3 bases, leaving 7 bases not matched to a gene. Here the CDR3 DNA reads TGTGCCACCGAAGGACTAGCGGGAATCTACGAGCAGTACTTC. As protein: CATEGLAGIYEQYF.

In this sample, this clone turned up once. The rearrangement uses TRBV18 and TRBJ2-4; D is unclear. V was shortened by 0 bases and J by 8 bases, with 14 bases between the two germline ends. The CDR3 length is 15 residues. Germline V gene data show CDR1 as KGHSH and CDR2 as LQKENI. CDR3 protein: CASSPPAVASDIQYF. The CDR3 DNA is TGTGCCAGCTCACCACCCGCGGTCGCGTCCGACATTCAGTACTTC.

The sample holds one count of this clone. The chain recombines TRBV9 with TRBJ1-1, with D possibly TRBD1 on 5 matching bases. Trimming pared 0 bases from V and 3 bases from J, leaving 12 bases between. Germline CDR1 is SGDLS and CDR2 is YYNGEE. This CDR3 contains 15 residues. The CDR3 region has the DNA TGTGCCAGCAGCGTAGGACTCCGGGGGGACACTGAAGCTTTCTTT. Translating it yields CASSVGLRGDTEAFF. The full variable domain, rest sourced from reference TRBV9 and TRBJ1-1, is DSGVTQTPKHLITATGQRVTLRCSPRSGDLSVYWYQQSLDQGLQFLIQYYNGEERAKGNILERFSAQQFPDLHSELNLSSLELGDSALYFCASSVGLRGDTEAFFGQGTRLTVV.

The J gene is TRBJ2-7, the V gene TRBV4-2, with D possibly being TRBD1 (5 bases). The CDR3 is 12 residues long. Trimming removed 5 bases from V and 5 bases from J, with 10 bases in between. Germline CDR1 is LGHNA and CDR2 is YNFKEQ. The CDR3 DNA sequence: TGTGCCAGCAGCTCAACAGGAAACGAGCAGTACTTC. Its protein is CASSSTGNEQYF.

In this sample, this clone turned up a few times. The chain uses TRBV5-6 and TRBJ1-1, with a tentative D call TRBD1 (6 bases). The V gene lost 5 bases and the J gene lost 4 bases, with 21 bases spanning the gap. Germline lookup yields CDR1 SGHDT and CDR2 YYEEEE. This CDR3 has 16 residues. CDR3 protein: CASSPPGQSGGTEAFF. The CDR3 region has the DNA TGTGCCAGCAGTCCTCCCGGACAGTCCGGAGGCACTGAAGCTTTCTTT. Complete variable domain (other parts from reference TRBV5-6 and TRBJ1-1): DAGVTQSPTHLIKTRGQQVTLRCSPKSGHDTVSWYQQALGQGPQFIFQYYEEEERQRGNFPDRFSGHQFPNYSSELNVNALLLGDSALYLCASSPPGQSGGTEAFFGQGTRLTVV.

The chain is built from TRBV25-1 and TRBJ2-1; no clear D gene. The V gene's germline CDR1 is MGHDK and CDR2 SYGVNS. Deletions cut 1 base from V and 5 bases from J, with 6 bases between. The CDR3 sequence is 13 residues long. The DNA for the CDR3 is TGTGCCAGCAGTGAATGGTCAGACAATGAGCAGTTCTTC. Protein: CASSEWSDNEQFF.

The chain links TRBV28 to TRBJ2-1; 11 bases agree with TRBD2. Germline trimming cut 6 bases from V and 3 bases from J; bases unmatched to any gene: 1. Germline V gives CDR1 MDHEN, CDR2 SYDVKM. This CDR3 has 14 amino acids. CDR3 bases: TGTGCCAGCAGCGGGACTAGCGGCTACAATGAGCAGTTCTTC. Translation: CASSGTSGYNEQFF.

The chain couples TRBV27 to TRBJ2-1; D is unclear. Trimming pared 7 bases from V and 3 bases from J, leaving 4 bases between. CDR1 is MNHEY, CDR2 SMNVEV, per germline (reference sequence). This CDR3 is 11 amino acids long. The CDR3 bases are TGTGCCAGCACCCACTACAATGAGCAGTTCTTC. Its translation: CASTHYNEQFF.

The rearrangement uses TRBV10-3 and TRBJ2-1; 9 bases map to TRBD2. Germline CDR1 reads ENHRY; CDR2 reads SYGVKD. The CDR3 has 17 amino acids. The junction had 10 bases not matched to a gene; V was cut back by 0 bases and J by 7 bases. The CDR3 DNA sequence: TGTGCCATCAGTGAGTCGAGGGGGCGGGAGGGCCGTAATGAGCAGTTCTTC. Translating it yields CAISESRGREGRNEQFF.

The J gene is TRBJ1-5, the V gene TRBV7-8, with a possible D match to TRBD1 (5 bases). V was cut by 5 bases and J by 3 bases, with 11 bases left in between. Germline V gene data show CDR1 as SGHVS and CDR2 as FQNEAQ. The CDR3 extends over 14 amino acids. The CDR3 sequence is CASSPGGDNQPQHF. Here the CDR3 DNA reads TGTGCCAGCAGCCCGGGGGGTGACAATCAGCCCCAGCATTTT.

This clone is labeled as medium-sized. For the CDR3, the DNA is TGTGCCAGTAGTATGAACATCTACACTGAAGCTTTCTTT. Protein: CASSMNIYTEAFF. This chain joins TRBV19 and TRBJ1-1; D call uncertain. V was cut by 3 bases and J by 3 bases, with 8 bases left in between. The germline CDR1 and CDR2 sequences are LNHDA and SQIVND (reference sequence). This CDR3 is built from 13 residues.

The chain is built from TRBV6-1 and TRBJ2-5; 8 bases are shared with TRBD1. The J call is uncertain, as TRBJ2-7 better fits the DNA end. The germline V gene has CDR1 MNHNS and CDR2 SASEGT. The CDR3 spans 17 residues. The CDR3 here is CASSEAIGGTGGYEQYF. As DNA, the CDR3 is TGTGCCAGCAGTGAAGCCATAGGGGGGACAGGCGGGTACGAGCAGTACTTC.

The chain is built from TRBV19 and TRBJ1-2; possibly TRBD1 for D (6 bases). Trimming removed 1 base from V and 4 bases from J, with 10 bases in between. CDR1 is LNHDA and CDR2 is SQIVND in the germline V gene (reference sequence). The CDR3 is made up of 14 amino acids. CDR3 sequence (DNA): TGTGCCAGTAGTATAGTCGGACAGTTCTATGGCTACACCTTC. Its protein product is CASSIVGQFYGYTF.

CDR3 DNA: TGTGCCAGCAGTTACCATACAGGGACTGAAGCTTTCTTT. Its protein is CASSYHTGTEAFF. This chain links TRBV6-5 with TRBJ1-1; possible D gene TRBD1, 6 bases. Trimming removed 2 bases at V and 5 bases at J, with 9 bases between. CDR3 length: 13 residues. The germline V gene has CDR1 MNHEY and CDR2 SVGAGI.

The V call is TRBV9, the J call TRBJ2-6, with a possible D match to TRBD2 (5 bases). The V and J ends lost 2 bases and 2 bases respectively, with 8 bases between them. This CDR3 has 15 amino acids. Germline CDR1 SGDLS, CDR2 YYNGEE. CDR3 sequence reads: CASSVSGAGANVLTF. The CDR3 DNA reads TGTGCCAGCAGCGTTTCCGGGGCTGGGGCCAACGTCCTGACTTTC. The full variable domain, rest sourced from reference TRBV9 and TRBJ2-6, is DSGVTQTPKHLITATGQRVTLRCSPRSGDLSVYWYQQSLDQGLQFLIQYYNGEERAKGNILERFSAQQFPDLHSELNLSSLELGDSALYFCASSVSGAGANVLTFGAGSRLTVL.

The chain recombines TRBV28 with TRBJ2-3; D might be TRBD1 (6 bases). Trimming took off 7 bases at V and 1 base at J, with 15 bases between the two ends. The CDR3 is 15 amino acids. Per germline, CDR1 MDHEN and CDR2 SYDVKM. CDR3 in amino acids: CASTSGAGGTDTQYF. The DNA for the CDR3 is TGTGCCAGCACCTCAGGGGCAGGGGGCACAGATACGCAGTATTTT.

The genes are TRBV4-1 and TRBJ2-2, with TRBD2 as a possible D gene (6 bases). The CDR3 loop spans 16 amino acids. V was trimmed by 3 bases and J by 0 bases, leaving 11 bases between them. Germline V gene lookup returns CDR1 MGHRA and CDR2 YSYEKL. The CDR3 loop is CASSQEGDPNTGELFF. The CDR3 DNA is TGCGCCAGCAGCCAGGAGGGAGACCCGAACACCGGGGAGCTGTTTTTT.

J is TRBJ2-1 and V is TRBV27; 9 bases agree with TRBD1. CDR1 and CDR2 (germline): MNHEY, SMNVEV (reference sequence). The J segment lost 7 bases and the V segment lost 6 bases, leaving 10 bases of the junction unmatched. CDR3 size: 15 residues. CDR3 nucleotide sequence: TGTGCCAGCAGCTTACAGGGGGCGCTTTTTAATGAGCAGTTCTTC. Residues: CASSLQGALFNEQFF.